The 24 T cell receptor beta chains below come from one sample, sequenced in a study of blood T cell repertoires in COVID-19. This table comes from immunoSEQ multiplex PCR, and its TCRdb copy is limited to in-frame clones, with some not included. The sample consists of about 180,000 clones, 88% of them appearing once. Sequenced: peripheral blood. These receptor sequences come from a woman aged 25 to 45 with acute or convalescent COVID-19.

This chain uses TRBV21-1 with TRBJ1-5; the table names TRBD1, a call not compared with the DNA. TRBV21-1 is a recognized pseudogene. The CDR3 has 16 amino acids. Here the CDR3 reads CASSKKGGWGNQPQHF. Written as DNA, the CDR3 is TGTGCCAGCAGCAAAAAAGGGGGTTGGGGGAATCAGCCCCAGCATTTT.

The chain links TRBV28 to TRBJ1-4; D gene unclear. Per germline, CDR1 MDHEN and CDR2 SYDVKM. The length of the CDR3 is 17 residues. Trimming took off 4 bases at V and 6 bases at J, with 21 bases between the two ends. CDR3 bases: TGTGCCAGCAGTTCCCGGGAACACTCGGTTTCAGATGAAAAACTGTTTTTT. This sequence encodes CASSSREHSVSDEKLFF.

The chain carries TRBV6-6 and TRBJ2-5; TRBD2 might be the D (5 bases). This CDR3 has 14 amino acids. Germline CDR1 and CDR2: MNHNY and SVGAGI (reference sequence). Between the trimmed V and J ends, which lost 0 bases and 5 bases, there was a span of 10 bases. CDR3 in amino acids: CASSYSRDGETQYF. The CDR3 DNA sequence: TGTGCCAGCAGTTACTCGAGGGATGGCGAGACCCAGTACTTC.

The chain joins TRBV6-6 to TRBJ2-7; TRBD2 aligns across 12 bases. The CDR3 loop spans 14 amino acids. Germline V lookup: CDR1 MNHNY, CDR2 SVGAGI (reference sequence). Trimming took 6 bases from V and 5 from J; bases not matched to a gene: 5. Here the CDR3 reads CASSSTSGSNEQYF. The CDR3 nucleotides read TGTGCCAGCAGCTCGACTAGCGGGAGTAACGAGCAGTACTTC.

The chain uses TRBV18 and TRBJ1-5; 7 bases match TRBD1. This CDR3 has 14 amino acids. Per the germline V gene, CDR1 is KGHSH and CDR2 is LQKENI. The V segment lost 6 bases and the J segment 4 bases; nucleotides outside the gene matches: 6. CDR3 residues: CASSPTGQNQPQHF. CDR3 sequence (DNA): TGTGCCAGCTCCCCGACAGGGCAAAATCAGCCCCAGCATTTT.

This clone was seen a handful of times. V gene TRBV3-1 (or the pseudogene TRBV3-2) combines with J gene TRBJ2-1, with D maybe TRBD2 (6 bases). Germline-derived CDR1 and CDR2 are LGHDT and YNNKEL (reference sequence). The CDR3 is 15 residues long. V gave up 0 bases and J gave up 0 bases, with 6 bases separating them. CDR3 residues: CASSQDGSSYNEQFF. CDR3 DNA: TGTGCCAGCAGCCAAGACGGGAGCTCCTACAATGAGCAGTTCTTC.

The gene calls are TRBV7-8 and TRBJ2-7; 11 nucleotides align to TRBD1. The germline gives CDR1 SGHVS, CDR2 FQNEAQ. This CDR3 comprises 15 residues. Trimming took 5 bases from V and 4 from J; bases not matched to a gene: 7. CDR3 sequence: CASSQPGQGVYEQYF. The CDR3 region has the DNA TGTGCCAGCAGCCAACCGGGACAGGGGGTTTACGAGCAGTACTTC.

This chain joins TRBV3-1 (or the pseudogene TRBV3-2) and TRBJ2-5, with D tentatively TRBD2 (5 bases). Trimming pared 1 base from V and 5 bases from J, leaving 17 bases between. Germline V gives CDR1 LGHDT, CDR2 YNNKEL (reference sequence). The CDR3 covers 16 residues. CDR3 sequence: CASSQARRGLFETQYF. The CDR3 coding sequence is TGTGCCAGCAGCCAAGCCCGGCGAGGACTCTTCGAGACCCAGTACTTC.

J is TRBJ1-2 and V is TRBV28; TRBD1 agrees at 10 bases. Germline CDR1 reads MDHEN; CDR2 reads SYDVKM. V lost 3 bases, J lost 5 bases, and 9 bases stayed unmatched. The length of the CDR3 is 16 residues. DNA of the CDR3: TGTGCCAGCAGTTTTAATGGACAGGGGGAGCGGTATGGCTACACCTTC. Translating it yields CASSFNGQGERYGYTF.

The rearrangement joins TRBV12-5 to TRBJ2-1, with D hard to call. Trimming cost V 5 bases and J 5 bases, with 10 bases left between them. The CDR3 consists of 13 residues. The germline gives CDR1 LGHNT, CDR2 FRNRAP. CDR3 DNA: TGTGCTAGTGGTACCGGTGGGCACAATGAGCAGTTCTTC. Translating gives CASGTGGHNEQFF.

There are a few counts of this clone. This chain links TRBV19 with TRBJ1-5; D is unclear. This CDR3 has 14 residues. Trimming removed 4 bases from V and 4 bases from J, with 11 bases in between. Germline lookup yields CDR1 LNHDA and CDR2 SQIVND (reference sequence). The CDR3 nucleotides read TGTGCCAGTAGTACCTGGACGGGGAATCAGCCCCAGCATTTT. Its translation: CASSTWTGNQPQHF.

This sequence joins TRBV18 and TRBJ2-3; 7 bases fit TRBD1. J was trimmed by 6 bases and V by 3 bases; bases with no gene match: 0. The CDR3 extends over 12 amino acids. CDR1 KGHSH and CDR2 LQKENI come from the germline V gene. CDR3 sequence (DNA): TGTGCCAGCTCACCGACAGGGGATACGCAGTATTTT. Translated, it gives CASSPTGDTQYF.

This chain joins TRBV9 and TRBJ2-1; TRBD2 is a possible D gene (6 bases). The CDR3 is 14 residues long. CDR1 SGDLS and CDR2 YYNGEE come from the germline V gene. The V gene lost 4 bases and the J gene lost 6 bases, with 14 bases spanning the gap. The CDR3 nucleotides read TGTGCCAGCAGCTCCGAGCCCGGGAGCAATGAGCAGTTCTTC. Its protein is CASSSEPGSNEQFF.

The J gene is TRBJ2-1, the V gene TRBV30; possibly TRBD2 for D (5 bases). Germline CDR1 and CDR2: GTSNPN and SVGIG (reference sequence). Trimming took off 0 bases at V and 7 bases at J, with 10 bases between the two ends. This CDR3 comprises 13 residues. CDR3 DNA: TGTGCCTGGAGTGTAGGCGGGCTGAATGAGCAGTTCTTC. Protein product: CAWSVGGLNEQFF.

The V gene is TRBV5-1, the J gene TRBJ1-1; possibly TRBD1 for D (6 bases). CDR1 SGHRS and CDR2 YFSETQ come from the germline V gene. Trimming left V 2 bases short and J 6 bases short, with 11 bases between. The CDR3 is 13 amino acids. The CDR3 loop reads CASSLGGGAEAFF. The CDR3 DNA reads TGCGCCAGCAGCTTAGGGGGAGGGGCTGAAGCTTTCTTT.

The chain carries TRBV11-2 and TRBJ2-1; possibly TRBD2 for D (5 bases). CDR1 is SGHAT and CDR2 is FQNNGV in the germline V gene. The CDR3 extends over 18 amino acids. Deletions cut 5 bases from V and 0 bases from J, with 20 bases between. Here the CDR3 DNA reads TGTGCCAGCAGCGCCCATTTCCCCAGCGGAGGCTCCTACAATGAGCAGTTCTTC. Translating it yields CASSAHFPSGGSYNEQFF.

This chain uses TRBV20-1 with TRBJ2-3; D not certain. The germline V gene has CDR1 DFQATT and CDR2 SNEGSKA (reference sequence). The CDR3 contains 13 residues. V lost 3 bases and J 2 bases, leaving 9 bases between the germline ends. The CDR3 DNA is TGCAGTGCTAGTTTGCGGCTCACAGATACGCAGTATTTT. Protein: CSASLRLTDTQYF.

The chain uses TRBV5-4 and TRBJ1-5; unclear D gene. The V and J ends lost 0 bases and 9 bases respectively, with 10 bases between them. The CDR3 runs to 13 residues. Germline V gene sequence: CDR1 SGHNT, CDR2 YYREEE (reference sequence). CDR3 nucleotides: TGTGCCAGCAGCTTGGACAGTAACAGGCCCCAGCATTTT. Protein product: CASSLDSNRPQHF.

V gene TRBV5-4 combines with J gene TRBJ2-6, with TRBD1 matching 11 bases. CDR1 is SGHNT and CDR2 is YYREEE in the germline V gene (reference sequence). This CDR3 is 19 amino acids long. J gave up 4 bases and V 3 bases, and 12 bases lay outside the gene matches. Here the CDR3 reads CASSSRIGTGGRGANVLTF. In DNA form, the CDR3 reads TGTGCCAGCAGCTCCCGAATCGGGACAGGGGGGAGAGGGGCCAACGTCCTGACTTTC.

This chain joins TRBV6-6 and TRBJ2-2; 7 positions match TRBD2. Trimming at V came to 8 bases and at J to 5 bases, leaving 14 bases not matched to a gene. There are 16 residues in the CDR3. The V gene's germline CDR1 is MNHNY and CDR2 SVGAGI (reference sequence). CDR3 DNA sequence: TGTGCCAGCGAAAGGCCCGGACTAGGCGGGACCGGGGAGCTGTTTTTT. This translates into CASERPGLGGTGELFF.

The rearrangement uses TRBV5-4 and TRBJ2-1, with 8 bases that match TRBD1. Trimming removed 3 bases from V and 16 bases from J; junction bases left unmatched: 12. Germline CDR1 reads SGHNT; CDR2 reads YYREEE (reference sequence). The CDR3 extends over 13 amino acids. The CDR3 is CASSSEARTGIFF. In nucleotides, the CDR3 is TGTGCCAGCAGCTCGGAGGCGAGGACAGGGATTTTCTTC.

The J gene is TRBJ2-3, the V gene TRBV3-1 (or the pseudogene TRBV3-2), with TRBD2 matching over 7 bases. Germline loops: CDR1 LGHDT, CDR2 YNNKEL (reference sequence). V lost 0 bases and J lost 11; bases outside the gene matches: 8. This CDR3 is 14 amino acids long. The CDR3 region has the DNA TGTGCCAGCAGCCAAGATACAGCGGGGAGGGAGCAGTATTTT. This gives the protein CASSQDTAGREQYF.

The chain joins TRBV2 to TRBJ1-5, with 7 bases fitting TRBD1. Germline CDR1 and CDR2: SNHLY and FYNNEI. With 4 bases clipped from V and 6 bases from J, the junction kept 6 bases outside the gene matches. The CDR3 covers 14 residues. The CDR3 nucleotides read TGTGCCAGCAGTGCGGAACAGGGGATTCAGCCCCAGCATTTT. Protein product: CASSAEQGIQPQHF.

V gene TRBV28 combines with J gene TRBJ1-4; D may be TRBD1 (5 bases). The V end was cut by 5 bases, the J end by 8 bases, with 9 bases between. CDR1 is MDHEN and CDR2 is SYDVKM in the germline V gene. CDR3 size: 12 residues. CDR3 region: CASSPGGEKLFF. CDR3 DNA sequence: TGTGCCAGCAGTCCCGGGGGAGAAAAACTGTTTTTT.